Sequencing of this TCR beta chain was carried out in a study of control samples from healthy donors and cancer patients. In germline, CDR1 is SEHNR, CDR2 FQNEAQ (reference sequence). The CDR3 sequence is 13 residues long. V lost 5 bases and J 5 bases, leaving 12 bases between the germline ends. Generated by immunoSEQ multiplex PCR, the TCRdb table keeps only in-frame clones and is missing some. The sample includes some 150,000 clones, 90% to 95% seen only once; the top ten take about 15%. Sequenced material: PBMCs. V gene TRBV7-9 combines with J gene TRBJ1-2; tentative D call: TRBD1 (5 bases). The source is a man aged 55-75 years with colorectal cancer. This CDR3 reads CASSGGLTYGYTF. CDR3 in DNA: TGTGCCAGCAGCGGGGGTCTTACTTATGGCTACACCTTC.